This T cell receptor (beta chain) appears in the sequencing data of a study of OX40 agonist ivuxolimab in advanced cancers. For the study at large: Partial response was recorded in three patients: one hepatocellular carcinoma and two cutaneous melanoma cases. Points from the study as a whole: Partly responding patients at 0.1-3.0 mg/kg showed some of the smallest clonal expansion.

As to this clone: Its cognate antigen is unknown.

The CDR3 covers 14 residues. V was shortened by 2 bases and J by 0 bases, with 9 bases between the two germline ends. The germline gives CDR1 SGHDT, CDR2 YYEEEE. Produced via immunoSEQ multiplex PCR; TCRdb's table is partial and in-frame only. The sample has fewer than 95,000 clones, 75% to 90% seen once. This clonotype was sampled from an adult with an advanced solid tumor such as melanoma, head and neck, liver or kidney cancer. The chain joins TRBV5-6 to TRBJ2-7, with D unresolved. The sample consisted of CD4+ or CD8+ T cells sorted from blood, taken in a trial of the OX40 agonist ivuxolimab. The CDR3 sequence: CASSFRRSSYEQYF. The CDR3 bases are TGTGCCAGCAGCTTCAGGCGAAGCTCCTACGAGCAGTACTTC. The full variable domain, with the rest looked up from reference TRBV5-6 and TRBJ2-7, is DAGVTQSPTHLIKTRGQQVTLRCSPKSGHDTVSWYQQALGQGPQFIFQYYEEEERQRGNFPDRFSGHQFPNYSSELNVNALLLGDSALYLCASSFRRSSYEQYFGPGTRLTVT.